The clone carrying this TCR beta chain was recorded only once. Compared with germline, one end of the junction differs, possibly owing to a read error. PCR primers comprised 60 Vbeta and 13 Jbeta primers. This table comes from immunoSEQ multiplex PCR, and its TCRdb copy is limited to in-frame clones, with some not included. The table shows around 200,000 clones, with 77% occurring only once. The CDR3 extends over 16 amino acids. Germline V CDR1 and CDR2: LGHNA, YSLEER. This sample is drawn from a study of cytomegalovirus exposure and HLA in healthy donors. Turning to the study itself: In a previous analysis, approximately 110 million unique TCR beta sequences were found from 170 million or so T cells.

Sequenced input: PBMCs. The receptor was derived from an older woman in good health and CMV-seropositive. This sequence joins TRBV4-3 and TRBJ2-2; 8 positions match TRBD2. The CDR3 DNA reads TGCGCCAGCAGCCAAGGGGGCGGGGGGAACGCCGGGGAGCTGTTTTTT. Protein: CASSQGGGGNAGELFF.